This T cell receptor (beta chain) was recovered during a study of cytomegalovirus exposure and HLA in healthy donors. The germline V gene has CDR1 MDHEN and CDR2 SYDVKM. The CDR3 is 15 amino acids. V lost 7 bases to trimming and J lost 4 bases; unmatched junction nucleotides: 7. 13 Jbeta primers and 60 Vbeta primers were used for the PCR. Only in-frame clones appear in the TCRdb table, and some are missing; sequencing was by immunoSEQ multiplex PCR. The sample has under 200,000 clones, approximately 79% seen once; the top ten hold more than 6%. The specimen was PBMCs. The receptor comes from a man aged 35 to 55 in good health and CMV-seropositive. The rearrangement joins TRBV28 to TRBJ2-5; 12 bases are shared with TRBD2. CDR3 sequence (DNA): TGTGCCAGCACTTCTCCGGGACTAGCGGGAGAGACCCAGTACTTC. This translates into CASTSPGLAGETQYF.